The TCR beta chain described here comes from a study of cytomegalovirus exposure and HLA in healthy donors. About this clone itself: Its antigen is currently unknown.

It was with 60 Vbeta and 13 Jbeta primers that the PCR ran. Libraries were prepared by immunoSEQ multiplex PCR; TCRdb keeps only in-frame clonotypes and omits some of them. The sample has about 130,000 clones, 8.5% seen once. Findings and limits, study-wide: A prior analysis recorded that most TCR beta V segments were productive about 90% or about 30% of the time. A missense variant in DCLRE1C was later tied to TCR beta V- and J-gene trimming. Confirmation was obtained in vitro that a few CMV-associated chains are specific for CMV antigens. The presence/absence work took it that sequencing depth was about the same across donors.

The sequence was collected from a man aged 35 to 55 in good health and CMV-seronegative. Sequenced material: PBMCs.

The CDR3 sequence is CASSLRGAGANVLTF. As DNA, the CDR3 is TGTGCCAGCAGCCTACGGGGAGCTGGGGCCAACGTCCTGACTTTC. V usage is TRBV11-2 and J usage is TRBJ2-6, with D maybe TRBD2 (5 bases). The CDR3 contains 15 residues. The germline V and J ends were trimmed by 5 bases and 2 bases, with 10 bases remaining between them. In germline, CDR1 is SGHAT, CDR2 FQNNGV.